The rows below give T cell receptor beta chains drawn from one sample of a study of T cell responses to AZD1222 COVID-19 vaccine. Assay: immunoSEQ multiplex PCR; the TCRdb copy retains only in-frame clones and omits some. The repertoire holds roughly 120,000 clones, around 92% seen once, with over 7.5% in the top ten. The input for sequencing was peripheral blood, taken 28 days after the second AZD1222 dose. The receptors were sampled from an adult who received the AZD1222 COVID-19 vaccine. The CDR3 runs from the conserved cysteine through the conserved F or W. A D gene is named only where the DNA matches it firmly. Clone size is given for some rows only: seen once, a few or many times, or a class if the clone is expanded.

CDR3aa: CASSESGTKGYEQYF; CDR3nt: TGTGCCAGCAGTGAATCAGGGACAAAAGGCTACGAGCAGTACTTC; j_gene: TRBJ2-7; d_gene: .; abundance: .; v_gene: TRBV25-1
CDR3aa: CAIDRGPNEQFF; CDR3nt: TGTGCCATCGACAGGGGACCCAATGAGCAGTTCTTC; j_gene: TRBJ2-1; d_gene: TRBD1; abundance: .; v_gene: TRBV19
CDR3aa: CASSFDRFSNQPQHF; CDR3nt: TGTGCCAGTAGTTTCGACAGGTTTAGCAATCAGCCCCAGCATTTT; j_gene: TRBJ1-5; d_gene: .; abundance: .; v_gene: TRBV19
CDR3aa: CAMGDSQETQYF; CDR3nt: TGTGCCATGGGGGACAGCCAAGAGACCCAGTACTTC; j_gene: TRBJ2-5; d_gene: TRBD1; abundance: .; v_gene: TRBV2
CDR3aa: CASSLEIGGVGYTF; CDR3nt: TGTGCCAGCAGCTTAGAAATTGGAGGGGTTGGCTACACCTTC; j_gene: TRBJ1-2; d_gene: .; abundance: .; v_gene: TRBV7-8
CDR3aa: CASSLGSPGTQYF; CDR3nt: TGTGCCAGCAGTTTGGGCTCCCCGGGGACCCAGTACTTC; j_gene: TRBJ2-5; d_gene: .; abundance: .; v_gene: TRBV27
CDR3aa: CSASLRENEQYF; CDR3nt: TGCAGTGCTAGTCTTCGGGAAAACGAGCAGTACTTC; j_gene: TRBJ2-7; d_gene: .; abundance: .; v_gene: TRBV20-1
CDR3aa: CASSSTGAVSGNTIYF; CDR3nt: TGTGCCAGCAGCTCCACAGGGGCAGTCTCTGGAAACACCATATATTTT; j_gene: TRBJ1-3; d_gene: TRBD1; abundance: .; v_gene: TRBV7-2
CDR3aa: CASSLGTGDQETQYF; CDR3nt: TGTGCCAGCAGTCTAGGTACAGGGGATCAAGAGACCCAGTACTTC; j_gene: TRBJ2-5; d_gene: TRBD1; abundance: .; v_gene: TRBV11-1
CDR3aa: CASSLQGVGNTGELFF; CDR3nt: TGTGCCAGCAGCTTACAGGGGGTCGGGAACACCGGGGAGCTGTTTTTT; j_gene: TRBJ2-2; d_gene: TRBD1; abundance: .; v_gene: TRBV7-2
CDR3aa: CASSFLAGGLRYEQFF; CDR3nt: TGTGCCAGCAGTTTTCTTGCGGGAGGGCTTAGGTATGAGCAGTTCTTC; j_gene: TRBJ2-1; d_gene: TRBD2; abundance: once; v_gene: TRBV28
CDR3aa: CASSLARRFTALGETQYF; CDR3nt: TGTGCCAGCAGCTTAGCTCGTCGGTTTACAGCCCTCGGGGAGACCCAGTACTTC; j_gene: TRBJ2-5; d_gene: .; abundance: .; v_gene: TRBV7-9
CDR3aa: CASSDSYGYTF; CDR3nt: TGTGCCAGCAGTGATAGCTATGGCTACACCTTC; j_gene: TRBJ1-2; d_gene: .; abundance: .; v_gene: TRBV2
CDR3aa: CASSLLGGPSTDTQYF; CDR3nt: TGTGCCAGCAGCTTACTGGGAGGCCCAAGCACAGATACGCAGTATTTT; j_gene: TRBJ2-3; d_gene: .; abundance: .; v_gene: TRBV7-2
CDR3aa: CASSLLGEKNSPLHF; CDR3nt: TGTGCCAGCAGCTTACTTGGGGAGAAGAATTCACCCCTCCACTTT; j_gene: TRBJ1-6; d_gene: .; abundance: .; v_gene: TRBV11-2
CDR3aa: CSASLLDRGNTEAFF; CDR3nt: TGCAGTGCTAGTTTATTAGATCGGGGAAACACTGAAGCTTTCTTT; j_gene: TRBJ1-1; d_gene: .; abundance: once; v_gene: TRBV20-1
CDR3aa: CASTIPQGTQYF; CDR3nt: TGTGCCAGTACGATACCTCAAGGGACCCAGTACTTC; j_gene: TRBJ2-5; d_gene: .; abundance: .; v_gene: TRBV28
CDR3aa: CASSRSGDPYEQYF; CDR3nt: TGTGCCAGCAGTCGGTCGGGAGATCCATACGAGCAGTACTTC; j_gene: TRBJ2-7; d_gene: .; abundance: .; v_gene: TRBV28
CDR3aa: CSVGGGATEKLFF; CDR3nt: TGCAGCGTTGGGGGTGGAGCGACTGAAAAACTGTTTTTT; j_gene: TRBJ1-4; d_gene: .; abundance: .; v_gene: TRBV29-1
CDR3aa: CASSLDGRGTNEKLFF; CDR3nt: TGCGCCAGCAGCTTGGACGGGCGAGGAACTAATGAAAAACTGTTTTTT; j_gene: TRBJ1-4; d_gene: .; abundance: .; v_gene: TRBV5-1
CDR3aa: CASRGTGREEQYF; CDR3nt: TGTGCCAGTAGAGGGACAGGCCGGGAAGAGCAGTACTTC; j_gene: TRBJ2-7; d_gene: TRBD1; abundance: .; v_gene: TRBV19
CDR3aa: CASRPGYAGYSNQPQHF; CDR3nt: TGTGCCAGCAGACCCGGTTATGCAGGATATAGCAATCAGCCCCAGCATTTT; j_gene: TRBJ1-5; d_gene: .; abundance: .; v_gene: TRBV28
CDR3aa: CASSSMGGTTEAFF; CDR3nt: TGTGCCAGCAGCTCCATGGGGGGGACGACTGAAGCTTTCTTT; j_gene: TRBJ1-1; d_gene: .; abundance: .; v_gene: TRBV11-3
CDR3aa: CASSMGQGNYGYTF; CDR3nt: TGTGCCAGCAGCATGGGACAGGGAAACTATGGCTACACCTTC; j_gene: TRBJ1-2; d_gene: TRBD1; abundance: .; v_gene: TRBV28
CDR3aa: CASSHPGAHMSEQFF; CDR3nt: TGCGCCAGCAGCCACCCAGGGGCGCATATGTCTGAGCAGTTCTTC; j_gene: TRBJ2-1; d_gene: .; abundance: .; v_gene: TRBV4-1
CDR3aa: CASSQSAGAYEQYF; CDR3nt: TGTGCCAGCAGCCAGTCGGCGGGAGCCTACGAGCAGTACTTC; j_gene: TRBJ2-7; d_gene: TRBD2; abundance: .; v_gene: TRBV3-1/TRBV3-2
CDR3aa: CASSFAGVGADTQYF; CDR3nt: TGTGCCAGCAGCTTTGCGGGGGTCGGGGCAGATACGCAGTATTTT; j_gene: TRBJ2-3; d_gene: TRBD2; abundance: .; v_gene: TRBV11-2
CDR3aa: CATSRDWQASGNTIYF; CDR3nt: TGTGCCACCAGCAGAGATTGGCAGGCCTCTGGAAACACCATATATTTT; j_gene: TRBJ1-3; d_gene: .; abundance: .; v_gene: TRBV15
CDR3aa: CASSLQGSGNQPQHF; CDR3nt: TGCGCCAGCAGCTTACAGGGCTCTGGGAATCAGCCCCAGCATTTT; j_gene: TRBJ1-5; d_gene: .; abundance: .; v_gene: TRBV5-1
CDR3aa: CASSYGPTGVSNQPQHF; CDR3nt: TGTGCCAGCAGTTATGGCCCCACAGGGGTTAGCAATCAGCCCCAGCATTTT; j_gene: TRBJ1-5; d_gene: TRBD1; abundance: .; v_gene: TRBV28
CDR3aa: CASSGGKRSYEQYF; CDR3nt: TGTGCCAGCAGCGGCGGCAAACGCTCCTACGAGCAGTACTTC; j_gene: TRBJ2-7; d_gene: .; abundance: .; v_gene: TRBV5-6
CDR3aa: CASSFYSGLGYEQYF; CDR3nt: TGTGCCAGCAGCTTCTATAGCGGCTTGGGGTACGAGCAGTACTTC; j_gene: TRBJ2-7; d_gene: .; abundance: .; v_gene: TRBV11-2
CDR3aa: CATSDPTYTDTQYF; CDR3nt: TGTGCCACCAGTGACCCGACTTACACAGATACGCAGTATTTT; j_gene: TRBJ2-3; d_gene: .; abundance: few; v_gene: TRBV24-1
CDR3aa: CASRSPGTTYEQYF; CDR3nt: TGCGCCAGCAGATCTCCGGGAACCACCTACGAGCAGTACTTC; j_gene: TRBJ2-7; d_gene: .; abundance: .; v_gene: TRBV5-1
CDR3aa: CASSLSFTGAYNEQFF; CDR3nt: TGTGCCAGCAGTTTATCGTTCACAGGGGCCTACAATGAGCAGTTCTTC; j_gene: TRBJ2-1; d_gene: TRBD1; abundance: .; v_gene: TRBV27
CDR3aa: CASSRSGGANDEQFF; CDR3nt: TGCGCCAGCAGCCGTAGCGGGGGGGCTAACGATGAGCAGTTCTTC; j_gene: TRBJ2-1; d_gene: TRBD2; abundance: .; v_gene: TRBV5-1
CDR3aa: CASSLYRGLEAFF; CDR3nt: TGTGCCAGCAGTTTATACAGGGGCTTGGAAGCTTTCTTT; j_gene: TRBJ1-1; d_gene: TRBD1; abundance: .; v_gene: TRBV28
CDR3aa: CASSLDGDTEAFF; CDR3nt: TGTGCCAGCAGCTTGGATGGGGACACTGAAGCTTTCTTT; j_gene: TRBJ1-1; d_gene: .; abundance: .; v_gene: TRBV5-5
CDR3aa: CASSVEGRTAYDEQYF; CDR3nt: TGTGCCAGTAGTGTAGAAGGACGAACGGCCTACGACGAGCAGTACTTC; j_gene: TRBJ2-7; d_gene: .; abundance: .; v_gene: TRBV19
CDR3aa: CASRNTGQASEAFF; CDR3nt: TGTGCCAGCAGGAATACGGGCCAGGCATCGGAAGCTTTCTTT; j_gene: TRBJ1-1; d_gene: .; abundance: .; v_gene: TRBV28
CDR3aa: CASSLNLAGTYEQYF; CDR3nt: TGCGCCAGCAGCTTAAATCTAGCGGGAACCTACGAGCAGTACTTC; j_gene: TRBJ2-7; d_gene: TRBD2; abundance: .; v_gene: TRBV5-1
CDR3aa: CASSAGLHNEQFF; CDR3nt: TGCGCCAGCAGCGCCGGACTACACAATGAGCAGTTCTTC; j_gene: TRBJ2-1; d_gene: .; abundance: .; v_gene: TRBV4-1
CDR3aa: CASSLAFSGTSSYNEQFF; CDR3nt: TGTGCCAGCAGCTTAGCTTTCTCGGGAACTAGCTCCTACAATGAGCAGTTCTTC; j_gene: TRBJ2-1; d_gene: .; abundance: .; v_gene: TRBV11-3
CDR3aa: CASSARQGPYSYEQYF; CDR3nt: TGTGCCAGTAGTGCAAGACAGGGGCCCTACTCCTACGAGCAGTACTTC; j_gene: TRBJ2-7; d_gene: TRBD1; abundance: .; v_gene: TRBV19
CDR3aa: CASSPSDRMYTEAFF; CDR3nt: TGTGCCAGCAGTCCCTCGGACAGAATGTACACTGAAGCTTTCTTT; j_gene: TRBJ1-1; d_gene: .; abundance: .; v_gene: TRBV28
CDR3aa: CASNRVKEKLFF; CDR3nt: TGTGCCAGCAACAGGGTTAAGGAAAAACTGTTTTTT; j_gene: TRBJ1-4; d_gene: .; abundance: .; v_gene: TRBV7-9
CDR3aa: CASSYSSARYEQYF; CDR3nt: TGTGCCAGCAGTTACTCATCGGCTCGGTACGAGCAGTACTTC; j_gene: TRBJ2-7; d_gene: .; abundance: .; v_gene: TRBV6-5
CDR3aa: CASSTGSARDTQYF; CDR3nt: TGTGCCAGCAGCACCGGGTCAGCCCGAGATACGCAGTATTTT; j_gene: TRBJ2-3; d_gene: .; abundance: .; v_gene: TRBV9
CDR3aa: CAIRGTGGPPEQYF; CDR3nt: TGTGCCATCAGGGGGACAGGGGGACCCCCCGAGCAGTACTTC; j_gene: TRBJ2-7; d_gene: TRBD1; abundance: .; v_gene: TRBV10-3
CDR3aa: CASSLAGATETQYF; CDR3nt: TGTGCCAGCAGTTTAGCGGGAGCGACTGAGACCCAGTACTTC; j_gene: TRBJ2-5; d_gene: TRBD2; abundance: .; v_gene: TRBV6-6
CDR3aa: CASSRDHLVLETQYF; CDR3nt: TGTGCCAGTAGTCGGGATCACTTGGTGCTAGAGACCCAGTACTTC; j_gene: TRBJ2-5; d_gene: .; abundance: .; v_gene: TRBV19
CDR3aa: CASSHRYGRSTDTQYF; CDR3nt: TGTGCCAGCAGCCACCGGTATGGGCGAAGCACAGATACGCAGTATTTT; j_gene: TRBJ2-3; d_gene: .; abundance: .; v_gene: TRBV6-6